This T cell receptor beta chain was sequenced in a study of blood T cell repertoires in COVID-19. Study context: Spain, Italy and the United States supplied samples that represented acute and convalescent COVID-19.

The CDR3 sequence is 18 residues long. Per germline, CDR1 SGHAT and CDR2 FQNNGV. V gave up 5 bases and J gave up 0 bases; unmatched junction bases: 14. Clones were sequenced by immunoSEQ multiplex PCR, and TCRdb holds only the in-frame ones, with some missing. The sample contains roughly 200,000 clones, approximately 85% of which appear only once. The chain uses TRBV11-2 and TRBJ2-3, with 7 bases that match TRBD2. The clonotype comes from a woman older than 75 with COVID-19, enrolled during active disease. Sequencing used peripheral blood. The CDR3 DNA sequence: TGTGCCAGCAGCGGTTCTAGCGGACGGGTTTCTAGCACAGATACGCAGTATTTT. This codes for CASSGSSGRVSSTDTQYF.